Reported below is one T cell receptor (beta chain). The antigen remains undetermined. The germline V gene has CDR1 MDHEN and CDR2 SYDVKM. Between the trimmed V and J ends, which lost 3 bases and 7 bases, there was a span of 6 bases. CDR3 size: 11 residues. These data originate in a study of cytomegalovirus exposure and HLA in healthy donors. Study observations and caveats: The classifier was said to identify cytomegalovirus status with high specificity and sensitivity. V- and J-gene trimming of TCR beta was linked (in a later analysis) to a missense DCLRE1C variant.

PCR used 60 Vbeta primers and 13 Jbeta primers. Source study methods: Around 80 million unique TCR beta chains, roughly 11 million of them shared, were counted by a later analysis. The table came from immunoSEQ multiplex PCR; TCRdb's copy has only in-frame clones and leaves some out. The D gene and trimming were derived from the DNA, and the V and J assignments and clone size from that table. The sample contains 130,000 or so clones, approximately 84% of which appear only once. The sequence came from a woman aged 40 to 50 in good health and CMV-seronegative. Input material: PBMCs. The V and J genes are TRBV28 and TRBJ1-2; unclear D gene. The chain's CDR3 is CASSFGVGYTF. CDR3 DNA: TGTGCCAGCAGTTTTGGAGTTGGCTACACCTTC.